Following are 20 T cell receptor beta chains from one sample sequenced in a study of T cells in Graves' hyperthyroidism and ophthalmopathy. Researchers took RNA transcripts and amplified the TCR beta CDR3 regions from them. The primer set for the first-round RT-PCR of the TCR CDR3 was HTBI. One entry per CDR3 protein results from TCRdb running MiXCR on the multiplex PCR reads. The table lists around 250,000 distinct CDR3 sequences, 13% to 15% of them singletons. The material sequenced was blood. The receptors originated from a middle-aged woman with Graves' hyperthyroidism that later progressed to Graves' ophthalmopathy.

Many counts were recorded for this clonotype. The DNA for the CDR3 is TGTGCCAGCAGTCAAACAGGGACGGTGTCCTACGAGCAGTACTTC. Its protein product is CASSQTGTVSYEQYF. J is TRBJ2-7 and V is TRBV27, with a weak D call TRBD1 (6 bases). The V gene lost 5 bases and the J gene lost 1 base, with 15 bases spanning the gap. Germline V gene lookup returns CDR1 MNHEY and CDR2 SMNVEV (reference sequence). The CDR3 runs to 15 residues.

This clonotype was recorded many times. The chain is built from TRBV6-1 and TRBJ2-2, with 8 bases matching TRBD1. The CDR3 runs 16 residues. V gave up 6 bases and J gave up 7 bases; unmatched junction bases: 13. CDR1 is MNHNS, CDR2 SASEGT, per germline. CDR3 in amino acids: CASRVDRVIKGGELFF. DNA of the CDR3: TGTGCCAGCAGGGTGGACAGGGTTATAAAAGGCGGGGAGCTGTTTTTT.

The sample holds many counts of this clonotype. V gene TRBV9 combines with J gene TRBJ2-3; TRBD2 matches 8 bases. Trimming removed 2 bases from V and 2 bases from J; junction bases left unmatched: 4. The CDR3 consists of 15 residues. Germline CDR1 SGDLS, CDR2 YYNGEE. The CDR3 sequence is CASSVSGRLTDTQYF. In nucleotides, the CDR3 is TGTGCCAGCAGCGTCAGCGGGAGACTCACAGATACGCAGTATTTT.

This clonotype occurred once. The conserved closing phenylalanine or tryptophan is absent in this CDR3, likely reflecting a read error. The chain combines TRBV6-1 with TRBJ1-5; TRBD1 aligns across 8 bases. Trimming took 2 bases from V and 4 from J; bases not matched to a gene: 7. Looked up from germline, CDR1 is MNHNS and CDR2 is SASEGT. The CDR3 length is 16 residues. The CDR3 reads CASSEHLHRGNQPQHL. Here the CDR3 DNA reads TGTGCCAGCAGTGAACACCTTCACAGGGGGAATCAGCCCCAGCATTTG.

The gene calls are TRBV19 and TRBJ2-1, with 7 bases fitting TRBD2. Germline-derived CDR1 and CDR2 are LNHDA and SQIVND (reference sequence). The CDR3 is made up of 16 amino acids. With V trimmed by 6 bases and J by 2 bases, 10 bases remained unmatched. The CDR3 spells CASSGLLARTYNEQFF. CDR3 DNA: TGTGCCAGTAGCGGCCTACTAGCGAGGACCTACAATGAGCAGTTCTTC.

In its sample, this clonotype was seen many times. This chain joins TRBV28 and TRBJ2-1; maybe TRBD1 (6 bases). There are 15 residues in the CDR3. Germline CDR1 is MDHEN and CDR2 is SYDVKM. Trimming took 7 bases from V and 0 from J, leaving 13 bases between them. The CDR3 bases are TGTGCCAGCAACCAAGGGGGAATCTCCTACAATGAGCAGTTCTTC. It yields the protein CASNQGGISYNEQFF.

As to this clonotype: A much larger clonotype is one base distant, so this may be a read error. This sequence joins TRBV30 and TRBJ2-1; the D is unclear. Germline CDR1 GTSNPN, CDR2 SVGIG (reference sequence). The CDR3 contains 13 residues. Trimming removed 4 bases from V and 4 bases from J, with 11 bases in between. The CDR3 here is CAWIGLRYNEQFF. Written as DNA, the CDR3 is TGTGCCTGGATAGGTTTGCGGTACAATGAGCAGTTCTTC.

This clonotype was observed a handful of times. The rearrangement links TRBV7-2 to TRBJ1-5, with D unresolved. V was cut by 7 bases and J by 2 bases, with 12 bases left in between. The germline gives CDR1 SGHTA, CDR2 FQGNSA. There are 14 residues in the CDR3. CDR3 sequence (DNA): TGTGCCAGCACCGCTAGGGCTGGCAATCAGCCCCAGCATTTT. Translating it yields CASTARAGNQPQHF.

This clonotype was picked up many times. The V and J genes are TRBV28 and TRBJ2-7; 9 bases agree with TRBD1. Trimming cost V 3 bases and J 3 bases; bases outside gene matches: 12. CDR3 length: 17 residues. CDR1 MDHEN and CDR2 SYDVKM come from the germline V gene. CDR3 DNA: TGTGCCAGCAGTTTTGGAGGTGGGACAGGGATCCGCTACGAGCAGTACTTC. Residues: CASSFGGGTGIRYEQYF.

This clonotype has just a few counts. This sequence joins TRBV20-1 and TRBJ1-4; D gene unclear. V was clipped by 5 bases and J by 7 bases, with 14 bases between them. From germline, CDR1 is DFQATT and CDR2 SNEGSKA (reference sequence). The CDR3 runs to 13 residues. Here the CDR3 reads CSASRSGSEKLFF. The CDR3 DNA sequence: TGCAGTGCTTCTCGGTCGGGGTCTGAAAAACTGTTTTTT.

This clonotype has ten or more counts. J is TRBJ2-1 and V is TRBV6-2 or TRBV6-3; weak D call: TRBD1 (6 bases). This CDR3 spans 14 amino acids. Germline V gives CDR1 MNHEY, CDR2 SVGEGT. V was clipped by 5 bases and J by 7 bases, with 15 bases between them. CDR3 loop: CASSADRIPNEQFF. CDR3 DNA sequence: TGTGCCAGCAGTGCCGACAGGATACCGAATGAGCAGTTCTTC.

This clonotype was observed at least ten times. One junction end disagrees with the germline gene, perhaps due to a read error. The chain's CDR3 is CASREDKSSYNEQFF. The CDR3, as DNA: TGTGCCAGCAGGGAAGACAAGAGCTCCTACAATGAGCAGTTCTTC. The chain uses TRBV2 and TRBJ2-1, with D uncertain. This CDR3 comprises 15 residues. Germline values: CDR1 SNHLY, CDR2 FYNNEI.

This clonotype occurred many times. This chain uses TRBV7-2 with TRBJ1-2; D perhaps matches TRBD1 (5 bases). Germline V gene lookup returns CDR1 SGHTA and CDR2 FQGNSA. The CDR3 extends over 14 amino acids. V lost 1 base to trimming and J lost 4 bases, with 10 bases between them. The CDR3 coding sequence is TGTGCCAGCAGCTTAGGCAGGGTCGGCTATGGCTACACCTTC. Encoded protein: CASSLGRVGYGYTF.

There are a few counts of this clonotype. The CDR3 sequence is CASRDRGSANTGELFF. The CDR3 bases are TGTGCCAGCAGGGACCGTGGCAGCGCGAACACCGGGGAGCTGTTTTTT. The rearrangement links TRBV6-1 to TRBJ2-2; D gene ambiguous. This CDR3 has 16 amino acids. Germline V lookup: CDR1 MNHNS, CDR2 SASEGT. Trimming removed 6 bases from V and 0 bases from J, with 14 bases in between.

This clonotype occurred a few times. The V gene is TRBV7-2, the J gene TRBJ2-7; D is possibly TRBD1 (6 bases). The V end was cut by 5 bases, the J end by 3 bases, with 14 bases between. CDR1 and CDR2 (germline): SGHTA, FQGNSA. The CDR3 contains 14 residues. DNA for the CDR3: TGTGCCAGCAGCCTGTTGGGGGCTGGCTACGAGCAGTACTTC. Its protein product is CASSLLGAGYEQYF.

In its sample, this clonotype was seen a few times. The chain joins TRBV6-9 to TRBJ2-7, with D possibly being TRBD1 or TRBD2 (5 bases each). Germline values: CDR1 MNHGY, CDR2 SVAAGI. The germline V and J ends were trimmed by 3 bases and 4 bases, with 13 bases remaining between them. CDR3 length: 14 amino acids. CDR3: CASSYQGAGYEQYF. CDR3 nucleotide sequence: TGTGCCAGCAGTTACCAGGGCGCGGGTTACGAGCAGTACTTC.

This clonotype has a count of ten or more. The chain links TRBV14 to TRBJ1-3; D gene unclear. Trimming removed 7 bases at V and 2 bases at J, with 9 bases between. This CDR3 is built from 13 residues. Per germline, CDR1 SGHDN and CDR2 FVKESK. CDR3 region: CASMPWTGNTIYF. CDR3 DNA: TGTGCCAGCATGCCTTGGACTGGAAACACCATATATTTT.

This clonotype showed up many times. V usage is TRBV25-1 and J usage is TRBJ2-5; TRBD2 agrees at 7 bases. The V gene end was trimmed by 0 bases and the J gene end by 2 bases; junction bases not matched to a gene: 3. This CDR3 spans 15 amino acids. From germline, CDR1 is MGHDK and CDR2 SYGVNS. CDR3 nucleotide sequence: TGTGCCAGCAGTGAATACGGGGGGAAGCAAGAGACCCAGTACTTC. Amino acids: CASSEYGGKQETQYF.

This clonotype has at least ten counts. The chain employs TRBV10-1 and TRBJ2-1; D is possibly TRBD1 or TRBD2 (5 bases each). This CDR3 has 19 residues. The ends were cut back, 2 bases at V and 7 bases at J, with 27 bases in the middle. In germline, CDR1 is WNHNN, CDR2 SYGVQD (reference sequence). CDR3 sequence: CASSERILGRGRQENEQFF. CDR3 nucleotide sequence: TGCGCCAGCAGTGAGCGGATCCTCGGTCGGGGCCGCCAAGAGAATGAGCAGTTCTTC.

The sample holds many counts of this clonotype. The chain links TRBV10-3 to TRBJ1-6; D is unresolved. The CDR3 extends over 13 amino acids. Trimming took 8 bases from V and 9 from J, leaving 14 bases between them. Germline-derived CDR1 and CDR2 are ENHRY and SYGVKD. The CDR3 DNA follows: TGTGCCATCTCTTCCGGGTTAGGTTCACCCCTCCACTTT. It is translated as CAISSGLGSPLHF.